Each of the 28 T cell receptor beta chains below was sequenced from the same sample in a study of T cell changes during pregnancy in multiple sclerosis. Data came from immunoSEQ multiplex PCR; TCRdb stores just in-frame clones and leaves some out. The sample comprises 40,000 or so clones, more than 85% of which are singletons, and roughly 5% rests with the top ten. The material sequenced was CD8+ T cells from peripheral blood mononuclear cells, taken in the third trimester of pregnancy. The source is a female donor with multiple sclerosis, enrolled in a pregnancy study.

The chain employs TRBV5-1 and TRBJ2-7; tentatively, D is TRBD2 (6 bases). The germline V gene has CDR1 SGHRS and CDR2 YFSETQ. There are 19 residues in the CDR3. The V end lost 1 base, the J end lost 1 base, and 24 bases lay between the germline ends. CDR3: CASSLSAGLLTENSYEQYF. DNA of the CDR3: TGCGCCAGCAGCTTGTCCGCGGGATTGTTGACAGAAAATTCCTACGAGCAGTACTTC.

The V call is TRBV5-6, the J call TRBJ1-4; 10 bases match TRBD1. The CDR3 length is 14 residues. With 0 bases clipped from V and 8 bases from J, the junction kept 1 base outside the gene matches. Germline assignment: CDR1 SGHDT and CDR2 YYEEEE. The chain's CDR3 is CASSLGQGAEKLFF. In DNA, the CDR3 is TGTGCCAGCAGCTTGGGACAGGGGGCGGAAAAACTGTTTTTT.

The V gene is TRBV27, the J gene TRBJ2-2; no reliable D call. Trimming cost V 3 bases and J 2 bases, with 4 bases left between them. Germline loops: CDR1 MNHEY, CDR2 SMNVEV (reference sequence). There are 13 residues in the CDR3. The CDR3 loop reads CASSFLNTGELFF. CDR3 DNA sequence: TGTGCCAGCAGTTTTCTCAACACCGGGGAGCTGTTTTTT.

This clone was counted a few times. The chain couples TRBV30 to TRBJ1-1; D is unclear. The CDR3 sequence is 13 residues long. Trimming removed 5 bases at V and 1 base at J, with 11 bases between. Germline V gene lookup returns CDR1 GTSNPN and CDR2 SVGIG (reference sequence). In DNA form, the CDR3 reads TGTGCCTGGGCCCTAGACGGGAACACTGAAGCTTTCTTT. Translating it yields CAWALDGNTEAFF.

CDR3 DNA sequence: TGTGCCAGCAGCTTCACAGGGGGTACCTACGAGCAGTACTTC. Residues: CASSFTGGTYEQYF. V is TRBV5-4 and J is TRBJ2-7, with 8 bases that match TRBD1. CDR1 is SGHNT, CDR2 YYREEE, per germline (reference sequence). J was trimmed by 2 bases and V by 2 bases; bases with no gene match: 3. This CDR3 contains 14 residues.

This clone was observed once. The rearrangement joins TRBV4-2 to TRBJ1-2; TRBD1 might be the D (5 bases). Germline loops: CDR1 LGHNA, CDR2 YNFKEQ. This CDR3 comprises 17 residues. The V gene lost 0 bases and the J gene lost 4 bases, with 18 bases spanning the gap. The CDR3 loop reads CASSQDSGAGESYGYTF. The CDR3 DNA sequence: TGTGCCAGCAGCCAAGATTCCGGTGCGGGGGAAAGCTATGGCTACACCTTC.

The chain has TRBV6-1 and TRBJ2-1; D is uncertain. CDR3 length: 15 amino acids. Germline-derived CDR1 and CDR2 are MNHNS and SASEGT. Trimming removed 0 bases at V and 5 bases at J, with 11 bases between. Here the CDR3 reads CASSEAPGLNNEQFF. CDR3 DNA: TGTGCCAGCAGTGAAGCGCCAGGCCTCAACAATGAGCAGTTCTTC.

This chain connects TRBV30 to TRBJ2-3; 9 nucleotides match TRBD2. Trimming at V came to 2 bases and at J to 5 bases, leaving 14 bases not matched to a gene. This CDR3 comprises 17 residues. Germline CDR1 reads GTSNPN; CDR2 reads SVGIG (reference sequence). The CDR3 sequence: CAWSLRLAAKVLDTQYF. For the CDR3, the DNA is TGTGCCTGGAGTTTGCGACTAGCGGCTAAGGTATTAGATACGCAGTATTTT.

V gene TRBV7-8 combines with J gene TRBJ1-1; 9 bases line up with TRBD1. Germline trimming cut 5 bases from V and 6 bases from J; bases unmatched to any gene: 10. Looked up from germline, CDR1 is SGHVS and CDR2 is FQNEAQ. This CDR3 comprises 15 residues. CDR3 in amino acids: CASSPTGQGSPEAFF. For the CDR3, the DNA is TGTGCCAGCAGCCCTACGGGACAGGGATCGCCTGAAGCTTTCTTT.

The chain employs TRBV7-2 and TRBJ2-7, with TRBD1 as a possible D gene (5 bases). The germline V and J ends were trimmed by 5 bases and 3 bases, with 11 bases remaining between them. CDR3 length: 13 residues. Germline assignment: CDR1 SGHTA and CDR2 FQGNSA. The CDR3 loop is CASSSRQSYEQYF. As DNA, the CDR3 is TGTGCCAGCAGCAGCAGACAGAGCTACGAGCAGTACTTC.

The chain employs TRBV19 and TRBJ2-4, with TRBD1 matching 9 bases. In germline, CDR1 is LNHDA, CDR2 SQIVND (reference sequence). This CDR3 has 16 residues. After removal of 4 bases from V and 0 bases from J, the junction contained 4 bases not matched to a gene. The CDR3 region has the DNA TGTGCCAGTAGTACACAGGGGGCCCTAGCCAAAAACATTCAGTACTTC. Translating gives CASSTQGALAKNIQYF.

CDR3 sequence: CASSLRRVDPSTDTQYF. CDR3 in DNA: TGTGCCAGCAGCTTGCGCAGGGTCGACCCTAGCACAGATACGCAGTATTTT. The chain recombines TRBV5-4 with TRBJ2-3, with a tentative D call TRBD1 (5 bases). This CDR3 region has 17 residues. Germline assignment: CDR1 SGHNT and CDR2 YYREEE (reference sequence). Trimming took 1 base from V and 0 from J, leaving 15 bases between them.

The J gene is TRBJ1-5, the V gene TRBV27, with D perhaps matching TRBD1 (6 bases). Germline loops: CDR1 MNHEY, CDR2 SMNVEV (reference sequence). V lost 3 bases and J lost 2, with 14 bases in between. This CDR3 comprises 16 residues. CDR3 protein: CASSLVGARGNQPQHF. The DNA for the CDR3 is TGTGCCAGCAGTTTGGTGGGGGCTAGGGGCAATCAGCCCCAGCATTTT.

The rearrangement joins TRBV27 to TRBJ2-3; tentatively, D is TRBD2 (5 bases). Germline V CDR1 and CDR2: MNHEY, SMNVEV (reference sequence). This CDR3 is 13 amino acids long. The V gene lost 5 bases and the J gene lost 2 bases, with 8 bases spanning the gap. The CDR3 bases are TGTGCCAGCAGTATCGGGGTCACAGATACGCAGTATTTT. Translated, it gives CASSIGVTDTQYF.

CDR3 in DNA: TGTGCCAGTATCATCGGAGGTCCGAACACCGGGGAGCTGTTTTTT. This encodes CASIIGGPNTGELFF. The J gene is TRBJ2-2, the V gene TRBV19, with a possible D match to TRBD2 (5 bases). Trimming took 7 bases from V and 0 from J, leaving 12 bases between them. The CDR3 runs 15 residues. Germline CDR1 LNHDA, CDR2 SQIVND (reference sequence).

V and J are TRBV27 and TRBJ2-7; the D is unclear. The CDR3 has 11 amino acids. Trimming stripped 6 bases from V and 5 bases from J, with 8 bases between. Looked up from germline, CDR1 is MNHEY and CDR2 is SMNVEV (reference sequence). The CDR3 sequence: CASSPGNEQYF. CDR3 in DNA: TGTGCCAGCAGCCCAGGAAACGAGCAGTACTTC.

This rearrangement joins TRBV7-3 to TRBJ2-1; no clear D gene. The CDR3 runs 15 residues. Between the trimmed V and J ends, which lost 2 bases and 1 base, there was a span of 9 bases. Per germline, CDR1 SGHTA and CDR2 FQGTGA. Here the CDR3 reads CASSLSESSYNEQFF. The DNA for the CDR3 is TGTGCCAGCAGCTTATCCGAGTCTTCCTACAATGAGCAGTTCTTC. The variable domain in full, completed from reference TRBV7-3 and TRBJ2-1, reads GAGVSQTPSNKVTEKGKYVELRCDPISGHTALYWYRQSLGQGPEFLIYFQGTGAADDSGLPNDRFFAVRPEGSVSTLKIQRTERGDSAVYLCASSLSESSYNEQFFGPGTRLTVL.

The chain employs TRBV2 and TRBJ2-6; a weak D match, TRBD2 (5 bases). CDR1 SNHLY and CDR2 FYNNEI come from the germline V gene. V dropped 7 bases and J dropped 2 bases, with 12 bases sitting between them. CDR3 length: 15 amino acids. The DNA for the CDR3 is TGTGCCAGCAATGTGCGGGTACCTGGGGCCAACGTCCTGACTTTC. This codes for CASNVRVPGANVLTF. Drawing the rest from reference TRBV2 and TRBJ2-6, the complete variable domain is EPEVTQTPSHQVTQMGQEVILRCVPISNHLYFYWYRQILGQKVEFLVSFYNNEISEKSEIFDDQFSVERPDGSNFTLKIRSTKLEDSAMYFCASNVRVPGANVLTFGAGSRLTVL.

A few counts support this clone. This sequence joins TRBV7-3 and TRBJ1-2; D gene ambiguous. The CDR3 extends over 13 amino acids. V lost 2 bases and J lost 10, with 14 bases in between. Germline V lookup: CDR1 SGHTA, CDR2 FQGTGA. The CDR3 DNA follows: TGTGCCAGCAGCTTACCCGGGTCCCCATACTACACCTTC. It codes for CASSLPGSPYYTF.

This chain's CDR3 is CASSGSASLYEQYF. CDR3 DNA: TGTGCCAGTAGTGGTAGCGCCAGTCTCTACGAGCAGTACTTC. The rearrangement links TRBV19 to TRBJ2-7, with a tentative D call TRBD2 (5 bases). The CDR3 is 14 residues long. The V and J ends lost 5 bases and 3 bases respectively, with 14 bases between them. Germline CDR1 and CDR2: LNHDA and SQIVND (reference sequence).

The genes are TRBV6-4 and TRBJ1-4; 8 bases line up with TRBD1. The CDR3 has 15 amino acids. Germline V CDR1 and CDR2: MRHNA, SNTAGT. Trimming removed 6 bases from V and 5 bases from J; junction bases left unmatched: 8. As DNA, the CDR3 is TGTGCCAGCAGAGAAGGGAGACAGGGGAATGAAAAACTGTTTTTT. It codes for CASREGRQGNEKLFF.

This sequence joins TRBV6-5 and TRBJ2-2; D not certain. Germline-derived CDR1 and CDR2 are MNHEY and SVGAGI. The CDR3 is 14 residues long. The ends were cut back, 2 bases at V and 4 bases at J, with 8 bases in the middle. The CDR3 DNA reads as TGTGCCAGCAGTTACATTTCGGTCACCGGGGAGCTGTTTTTT. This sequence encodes CASSYISVTGELFF.

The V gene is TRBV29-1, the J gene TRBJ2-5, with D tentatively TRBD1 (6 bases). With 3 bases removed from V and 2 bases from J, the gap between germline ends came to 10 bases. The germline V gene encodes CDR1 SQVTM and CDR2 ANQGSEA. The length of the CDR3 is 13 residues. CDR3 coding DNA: TGCAGCGTTGAGACAGGTGATCAAGAGACCCAGTACTTC. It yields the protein CSVETGDQETQYF.

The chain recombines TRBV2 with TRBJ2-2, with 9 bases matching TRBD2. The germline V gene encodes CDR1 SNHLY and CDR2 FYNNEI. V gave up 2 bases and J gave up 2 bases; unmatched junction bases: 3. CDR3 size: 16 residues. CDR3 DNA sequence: TGTGCCAGCAGTGAATTCGGGACTAGCAACACCGGGGAGCTGTTTTTT. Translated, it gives CASSEFGTSNTGELFF.

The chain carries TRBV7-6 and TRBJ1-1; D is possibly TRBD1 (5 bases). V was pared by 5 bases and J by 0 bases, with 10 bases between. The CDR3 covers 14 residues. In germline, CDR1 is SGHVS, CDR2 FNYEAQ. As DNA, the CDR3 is TGTGCCAGCAGCCCCGGGGGACTGAACACTGAAGCTTTCTTT. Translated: CASSPGGLNTEAFF.

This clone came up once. DNA for the CDR3: TGTGCCAGCAGCTTAGTTCACAGCTCCTACAATGAGCAGTTCTTC. It encodes CASSLVHSSYNEQFF. The chain employs TRBV7-9 and TRBJ2-1; D remains unclear. The CDR3 runs to 15 residues. V was pared by 1 base and J by 0 bases, with 7 bases between. Per germline, CDR1 SEHNR and CDR2 FQNEAQ (reference sequence). Full variable domain (remainder filled in from reference TRBV7-9 and TRBJ2-1): DTGVSQNPRHKITKRGQNVTFRCDPISEHNRLYWYRQTLGQGPEFLTYFQNEAQLEKSRLLSDRFSAERPKGSFSTLEIQRTEQGDSAMYLCASSLVHSSYNEQFFGPGTRLTVL.

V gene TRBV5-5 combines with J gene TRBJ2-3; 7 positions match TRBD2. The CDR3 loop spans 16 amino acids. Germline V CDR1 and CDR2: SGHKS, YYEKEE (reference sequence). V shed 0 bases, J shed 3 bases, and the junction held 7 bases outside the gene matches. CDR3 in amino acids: CASSLERGGDTDTQYF. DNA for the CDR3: TGTGCCAGCAGCTTGGAGCGGGGAGGGGATACAGATACGCAGTATTTT.

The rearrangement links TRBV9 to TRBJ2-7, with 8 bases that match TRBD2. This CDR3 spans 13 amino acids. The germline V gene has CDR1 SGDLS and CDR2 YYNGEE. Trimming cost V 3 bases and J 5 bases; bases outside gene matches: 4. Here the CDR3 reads CASSATSGDEQYF. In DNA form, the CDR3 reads TGTGCCAGCAGCGCAACTAGCGGCGACGAGCAGTACTTC.